Listed below are T cell receptor beta chains from one sample, sequenced in a study of T cells in Graves' hyperthyroidism and ophthalmopathy. TCRdb recomputed calls from the multiplex PCR reads with MiXCR, one row per CDR3 protein. The data contain hundreds of thousands of distinct CDR3 sequences, approximately 16% of them singletons. The sample comprised blood. These receptors originate from a woman aged 40 to 49 with Graves' ophthalmopathy. The CDR3 runs from the conserved cysteine through the conserved F or W. Fields, in order: V gene, J gene, D gene, clone size, CDR3 protein, CDR3 DNA. The D gene is left open where the match is weak. Some rows mark clone size as missing; the rest say once, few, many or name a class of expanded clone.

v_gene: TRBV7-9
j_gene: TRBJ2-3
d_gene: TRBD2
abundance: -
CDR3aa: CASSAGLARDTQYF
CDR3nt: TGTGCCAGCAGCGCCGGACTAGCGAGAGATACGCAGTATTTT

v_gene: TRBV18
j_gene: TRBJ2-1
d_gene: TRBD2
abundance: once
CDR3aa: CASSPRILAGESSYNEQFF
CDR3nt: TGTGCCAGCTCACCACGGATTCTAGCGGGGGAGAGCTCCTACAATGAGCAGTTCTTC

v_gene: TRBV5-1
j_gene: TRBJ1-1
d_gene: TRBD1
abundance: many
CDR3aa: CASSRGDRAMNTEAFF
CDR3nt: TGCGCCAGCAGCCGAGGGGACAGGGCCATGAACACTGAAGCTTTCTTT

v_gene: TRBV7-6
j_gene: TRBJ2-3
d_gene: -
abundance: -
CDR3aa: CASSLYGQTTTSTDTQYF
CDR3nt: TGTGCCAGCAGCTTGTATGGCCAGACCACGACTAGCACAGATACGCAGTATTTT

v_gene: TRBV6-1
j_gene: TRBJ1-5
d_gene: -
abundance: -
CDR3aa: CATQRDGNQPQHF
CDR3nt: TGTGCCACCCAGAGGGATGGCAATCAGCCCCAGCATTTT

v_gene: TRBV7-2
j_gene: TRBJ2-2
d_gene: TRBD2
abundance: -
CDR3aa: CASSKLAGADTGELFF
CDR3nt: TGTGCCAGCAGCAAACTAGCGGGAGCTGACACCGGGGAGCTGTTTTTT

v_gene: TRBV18
j_gene: TRBJ1-2
d_gene: -
abundance: many
CDR3aa: CASSPPQNYGYTF
CDR3nt: TGTGCCAGCTCACCACCACAAAACTATGGCTACACCTTC

v_gene: TRBV11-2
j_gene: TRBJ1-5
d_gene: -
abundance: many
CDR3aa: CASSAAADPGQPQHF
CDR3nt: TGTGCCAGCAGCGCCGCGGCAGACCCTGGGCAGCCCCAGCATTTT

v_gene: TRBV7-9
j_gene: TRBJ2-5
d_gene: -
abundance: many
CDR3aa: CASSRGTGLGETQYF
CDR3nt: TGTGCCAGCAGCCGAGGGACAGGACTAGGGGAGACCCAGTACTTC

v_gene: TRBV28
j_gene: TRBJ2-3
d_gene: -
abundance: many
CDR3aa: CATYGMLGDSGSDTQYF
CDR3nt: TGTGCCACCTATGGAATGCTCGGGGACTCCGGATCAGATACGCAGTATTTT

v_gene: TRBV6-1
j_gene: TRBJ1-2
d_gene: TRBD1
abundance: -
CDR3aa: CASSERGGGFYGYTF
CDR3nt: TGTGCCAGCAGTGAAAGGGGAGGGGGCTTCTATGGCTACACCTTC

v_gene: TRBV30
j_gene: TRBJ1-2
d_gene: TRBD1
abundance: many
CDR3aa: CAWSPPGGQLAGYTF
CDR3nt: TGTGCCTGGAGTCCCCCAGGGGGACAACTGGCTGGCTACACCTTC

v_gene: TRBV5-1
j_gene: TRBJ2-7
d_gene: -
abundance: many
CDR3aa: CASSLVGNEQYF
CDR3nt: TGCGCCAGCAGCTTGGTTGGGAACGAGCAGTACTTC

v_gene: TRBV6-1
j_gene: TRBJ2-7
d_gene: -
abundance: -
CDR3aa: CASNPTPEAGSYEQYF
CDR3nt: TGTGCCAGCAACCCGACTCCGGAGGCAGGCTCCTACGAGCAGTACTTC

v_gene: TRBV3-1
j_gene: TRBJ2-1
d_gene: -
abundance: few
CDR3aa: CASSQAGYEQFF
CDR3nt: TGTGCCAGCAGCCAAGCAGGGTATGAGCAGTTCTTC

v_gene: TRBV2
j_gene: TRBJ2-5
d_gene: -
abundance: few
CDR3aa: CASSAKFERQETQYF
CDR3nt: TGTGCCAGCAGTGCCAAGTTTGAGCGCCAAGAGACCCAGTACTTC

v_gene: TRBV7-9
j_gene: TRBJ1-2
d_gene: -
abundance: -
CDR3aa: CASSLGNRRDGYTF
CDR3nt: TGTGCCAGCAGCTTAGGGAACAGGCGAGATGGCTACACCTTC

v_gene: TRBV2
j_gene: TRBJ2-1
d_gene: -
abundance: many
CDR3aa: CASRVWSNEQFF
CDR3nt: TGTGCCAGCAGAGTGTGGTCCAATGAGCAGTTCTTC

v_gene: TRBV30
j_gene: TRBJ1-5
d_gene: TRBD1
abundance: many
CDR3aa: CAWSVHTRGGQPQHF
CDR3nt: TGTGCCTGGAGTGTACATACCAGGGGGGGACAGCCCCAGCATTTT

v_gene: TRBV6-5
j_gene: TRBJ2-1
d_gene: -
abundance: many
CDR3aa: CASSYSFLYNEQFF
CDR3nt: TGTGCCAGCAGTTACTCCTTCCTCTACAATGAGCAGTTCTTC

v_gene: TRBV20-1
j_gene: TRBJ2-1
d_gene: TRBD2
abundance: -
CDR3aa: CSAIPSGGARVYNEQFF
CDR3nt: TGCAGTGCTATACCTAGCGGGGGGGCCAGAGTTTACAATGAGCAGTTCTTC

v_gene: TRBV12-3/TRBV12-4
j_gene: TRBJ1-2
d_gene: -
abundance: -
CDR3aa: CASSLASDSAYGYTF
CDR3nt: TGTGCCAGCAGCTTAGCATCCGACAGTGCCTATGGCTACACCTTC

v_gene: TRBV12-3/TRBV12-4
j_gene: TRBJ2-7
d_gene: -
abundance: many
CDR3aa: CASSLFRADSEQYF
CDR3nt: TGTGCCAGCAGTTTATTCAGGGCGGACTCCGAGCAGTACTTC

v_gene: TRBV20-1
j_gene: TRBJ2-1
d_gene: -
abundance: many
CDR3aa: CSASAQPGLLREQFF
CDR3nt: TGCAGTGCTAGCGCCCAGCCGGGACTGCTTAGAGAGCAGTTCTTC

v_gene: TRBV28
j_gene: TRBJ1-5
d_gene: -
abundance: few
CDR3aa: CASSIHQPQHF
CDR3nt: TGTGCCAGCAGCATCCATCAGCCCCAGCATTTT

v_gene: TRBV7-6
j_gene: TRBJ2-2
d_gene: -
abundance: few
CDR3aa: CASSLVQATNTGELFF
CDR3nt: TGTGCCAGCAGCTTAGTACAGGCCACGAACACCGGGGAGCTGTTTTTT

v_gene: TRBV7-2
j_gene: TRBJ2-1
d_gene: TRBD2
abundance: -
CDR3aa: CASSFPGLAGYNEQFF
CDR3nt: TGTGCCAGCAGCTTTCCGGGACTAGCGGGGTACAATGAGCAGTTCTTC

v_gene: TRBV29-1
j_gene: TRBJ2-5
d_gene: TRBD1
abundance: few
CDR3aa: CSVEEKGTGYQETQYF
CDR3nt: TGCAGCGTTGAAGAGAAGGGGACAGGGTACCAAGAGACCCAGTACTTC

v_gene: TRBV2
j_gene: TRBJ2-1
d_gene: -
abundance: many
CDR3aa: CASSEEGSSYNEQFF
CDR3nt: TGTGCCAGTTCGGAGGAAGGTAGCTCCTACAATGAGCAGTTCTTC

v_gene: TRBV24-1
j_gene: TRBJ2-3
d_gene: -
abundance: -
CDR3aa: CATSDFWGDTQYF
CDR3nt: TGTGCCACCAGTGATTTTTGGGGAGATACGCAGTATTTT

v_gene: TRBV20-1
j_gene: TRBJ2-2
d_gene: TRBD2
abundance: -
CDR3aa: CSASTSGGAYTGELFF
CDR3nt: TGCAGTGCATCGACTAGCGGGGGGGCATATACCGGGGAGCTGTTTTTT

v_gene: TRBV7-9
j_gene: TRBJ1-2
d_gene: -
abundance: -
CDR3aa: CASNNLGQPPSYGYTF
CDR3nt: TGTGCCAGCAACAACCTCGGACAGCCCCCTAGCTATGGCTACACCTTC

v_gene: TRBV5-4
j_gene: TRBJ1-1
d_gene: -
abundance: -
CDR3aa: CASSLPGDTEAFF
CDR3nt: TGTGCCAGCAGCTTGCCAGGGGACACTGAAGCTTTCTTT

v_gene: TRBV7-9
j_gene: TRBJ2-1
d_gene: -
abundance: -
CDR3aa: CASSLYRISSYNEQFF
CDR3nt: TGTGCCAGCAGCTTGTACAGGATTAGCTCCTACAATGAGCAGTTCTTC

v_gene: TRBV18
j_gene: TRBJ2-4
d_gene: -
abundance: many
CDR3aa: CASSPPFEGEVQYF
CDR3nt: TGTGCCAGCTCACCACCTTTTGAGGGAGAGGTTCAGTACTTC

v_gene: TRBV3-1
j_gene: TRBJ1-1
d_gene: -
abundance: many
CDR3aa: CASSQPGAEAFF
CDR3nt: TGTGCCAGCAGCCAACCCGGGGCTGAAGCTTTCTTT

v_gene: TRBV28
j_gene: TRBJ2-1
d_gene: TRBD2
abundance: many
CDR3aa: CATSGAASGRAHNEQFF
CDR3nt: TGTGCCACCAGCGGTGCGGCTAGCGGGAGGGCGCACAATGAGCAGTTCTTC

v_gene: TRBV28
j_gene: TRBJ2-2
d_gene: -
abundance: many
CDR3aa: CASSFGAEAGELFF
CDR3nt: TGTGCCAGCAGTTTCGGGGCTGAGGCCGGGGAGCTGTTTTTT

v_gene: TRBV24-1
j_gene: TRBJ1-6
d_gene: TRBD1
abundance: -
CDR3aa: CATSDPPDRSSYNSPLHF
CDR3nt: TGTGCCACCAGTGATCCCCCGGACAGGAGCTCCTATAATTCACCCCTCCACTTT

v_gene: TRBV3-1
j_gene: TRBJ1-2
d_gene: TRBD1
abundance: many
CDR3aa: CASSHPIQGAGYGYTF
CDR3nt: TGTGCCAGCAGCCACCCTATACAGGGGGCTGGGTATGGCTACACCTTC

v_gene: TRBV5-1
j_gene: TRBJ2-2
d_gene: -
abundance: -
CDR3aa: CASSSRIGELFF
CDR3nt: TGCGCCAGTTCCTCTCGGATCGGGGAGCTGTTTTTT

v_gene: TRBV10-1
j_gene: TRBJ2-1
d_gene: -
abundance: -
CDR3aa: CVSSAGTMFGEQFF
CDR3nt: TGCGTCAGCAGTGCTGGGACGATGTTTGGTGAGCAGTTCTTC

v_gene: TRBV25-1
j_gene: TRBJ2-4
d_gene: -
abundance: -
CDR3aa: CASSEFNTLGGIQYF
CDR3nt: TGTGCCAGCAGTGAATTTAACACCTTAGGAGGCATTCAGTACTTC

v_gene: TRBV3-1
j_gene: TRBJ1-1
d_gene: -
abundance: many
CDR3aa: CASSQGGTAEAFF
CDR3nt: TGTGCCAGCAGCCAAGGGGGTACAGCGGAAGCTTTCTTT

v_gene: TRBV2
j_gene: TRBJ1-5
d_gene: -
abundance: many
CDR3aa: CASKAAPGSRNQPQHF
CDR3nt: TGTGCCAGCAAGGCGGCGCCGGGTTCCCGGAATCAGCCCCAGCATTTT

v_gene: TRBV20-1
j_gene: TRBJ1-5
d_gene: TRBD1
abundance: few
CDR3aa: CSARDRTGVNQPQHF
CDR3nt: TGCAGTGCTAGAGATCGGACAGGGGTTAATCAGCCCCAGCATTTT

v_gene: TRBV7-9
j_gene: TRBJ2-3
d_gene: TRBD1
abundance: many
CDR3aa: CASSEGQGVTDTQYF
CDR3nt: TGTGCCAGCAGCGAGGGACAGGGGGTTACAGATACGCAGTATTTT

v_gene: TRBV9
j_gene: TRBJ1-3
d_gene: -
abundance: -
CDR3aa: CASSRDRRSGNTIYF
CDR3nt: TGTGCCAGCAGCCGTGACAGGCGCTCTGGAAACACCATATATTTT

v_gene: TRBV5-1
j_gene: TRBJ2-1
d_gene: -
abundance: few
CDR3aa: CASSLTNLQADEQFF
CDR3nt: TGCGCCAGCAGCTTAACTAACTTACAGGCCGATGAGCAGTTCTTC

v_gene: TRBV20-1
j_gene: TRBJ1-1
d_gene: TRBD1
abundance: many
CDR3aa: CSASEPGQATEAFF
CDR3nt: TGCAGTGCTAGTGAACCGGGACAGGCCACTGAAGCTTTCTTT

v_gene: TRBV20-1
j_gene: TRBJ1-1
d_gene: -
abundance: few
CDR3aa: CSATRLGGLMNTEAFF
CDR3nt: TGCAGTGCTACCCGCTTGGGGGGCCTCATGAACACTGAAGCTTTCTTT

v_gene: TRBV11-2
j_gene: TRBJ1-2
d_gene: TRBD1
abundance: many
CDR3aa: CASSLDREFGYTF
CDR3nt: TGTGCCAGCAGCTTGGACAGGGAATTTGGCTACACCTTC

v_gene: TRBV18
j_gene: TRBJ2-1
d_gene: TRBD2
abundance: many
CDR3aa: CASSSTSGSGEQFF
CDR3nt: TGTGCCAGCTCATCGACTAGCGGGAGCGGTGAGCAGTTCTTC

v_gene: TRBV2
j_gene: TRBJ2-2
d_gene: -
abundance: many
CDR3aa: CASSASVRGGELFF
CDR3nt: TGTGCCAGCAGTGCCTCAGTTCGAGGCGGGGAGCTGTTTTTT

v_gene: TRBV10-3
j_gene: TRBJ1-2
d_gene: -
abundance: few
CDR3aa: CAISYSTNYGYTF
CDR3nt: TGTGCCATCAGTTACAGCACCAATTATGGCTACACCTTC

v_gene: TRBV20-1
j_gene: TRBJ2-5
d_gene: TRBD2
abundance: many
CDR3aa: CSAKPGLASETQYF
CDR3nt: TGCAGTGCTAAACCGGGACTAGCGTCAGAGACCCAGTACTTC

v_gene: TRBV7-9
j_gene: TRBJ2-3
d_gene: -
abundance: -
CDR3aa: CASSLPRVGKDTQYF
CDR3nt: TGTGCCAGCAGCTTACCACGGGTGGGGAAAGATACGCAGTATTTT

v_gene: TRBV5-1
j_gene: TRBJ2-3
d_gene: -
abundance: -
CDR3aa: CASSLTLGTDTQYF
CDR3nt: TGCGCCAGCAGCCTGACTCTGGGGACAGATACGCAGTATTTT

v_gene: TRBV7-9
j_gene: TRBJ2-2
d_gene: TRBD1
abundance: -
CDR3aa: CASSPKGQTTGELFF
CDR3nt: TGTGCCAGCAGCCCTAAGGGACAGACCACCGGGGAGCTGTTTTTT